The TCR beta chain under discussion was sequenced for a study of tumor-infiltrating lymphocytes in localized non-small cell lung cancer. The CDR3 has 14 residues. Germline lookup yields CDR1 SGHAT and CDR2 FQNNGV. The V end lost 2 bases, the J end lost 1 base, and 8 bases lay between the germline ends. Using immunoSEQ multiplex PCR, the repertoire was profiled, and TCRdb retains in-frame clones only, with some absent. The sample has thousands of clones; over 70% are singletons. V is TRBV11-2 and J is TRBJ1-1; D is ambiguous. What was sequenced was uninvolved lung tissue not adjacent to the tumor. The source of this sequence is a human donor with non-small cell lung cancer. CDR3 region: CASSLLGSNTEAFF. CDR3 coding DNA: TGTGCCAGCAGCTTATTAGGCTCGAACACTGAAGCTTTCTTT.